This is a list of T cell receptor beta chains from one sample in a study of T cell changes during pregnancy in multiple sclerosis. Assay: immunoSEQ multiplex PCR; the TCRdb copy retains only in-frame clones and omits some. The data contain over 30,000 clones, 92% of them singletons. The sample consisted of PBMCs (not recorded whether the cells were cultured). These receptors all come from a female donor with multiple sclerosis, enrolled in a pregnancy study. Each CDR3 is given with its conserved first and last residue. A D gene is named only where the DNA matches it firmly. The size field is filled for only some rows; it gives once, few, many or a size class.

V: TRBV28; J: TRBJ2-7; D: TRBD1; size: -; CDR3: CASSQPGTGSLEQYF; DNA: TGTGCCAGCAGTCAACCCGGGACAGGGTCTCTCGAGCAGTACTTC
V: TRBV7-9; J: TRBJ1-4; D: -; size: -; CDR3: CASSTRGGNEKLFF; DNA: TGTGCCAGCAGTACCCGGGGGGGGAACGAAAAACTGTTTTTT
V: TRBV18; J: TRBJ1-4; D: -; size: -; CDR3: CASSPGRAGEKLFF; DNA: TGTGCCAGCTCACCAGGCAGGGCGGGAGAAAAACTGTTTTTT
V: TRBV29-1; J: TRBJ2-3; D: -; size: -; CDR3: CSVEMGFVKDTQYF; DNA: TGCAGCGTTGAGATGGGGTTTGTGAAAGATACGCAGTATTTT
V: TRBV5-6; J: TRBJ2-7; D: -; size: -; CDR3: CASSPEGNSYEQYF; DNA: TGTGCCAGCAGCCCCGAGGGGAATTCCTACGAGCAGTACTTC
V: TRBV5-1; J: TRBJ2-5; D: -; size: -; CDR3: CASSLGTSRETQYF; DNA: TGCGCCAGCAGCTTGGGCACTAGCCGGGAGACCCAGTACTTC
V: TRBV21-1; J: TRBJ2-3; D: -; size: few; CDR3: CASSKEITDTQYF; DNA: TGTGCCAGCAGCAAAGAAATAACAGATACGCAGTATTTT
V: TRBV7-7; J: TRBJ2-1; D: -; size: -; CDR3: CASSLGLGDEQFF; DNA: TGTGCTAGCAGCTTAGGGTTAGGAGATGAGCAGTTCTTC
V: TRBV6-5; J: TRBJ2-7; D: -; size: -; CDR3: CASSYSFPYEQYF; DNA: TGTGCCAGCAGTTACTCGTTCCCCTACGAGCAGTACTTC
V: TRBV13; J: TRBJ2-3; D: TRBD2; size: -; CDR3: CASSPGPGLAGVDTQYF; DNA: TGTGCCAGCAGCCCTGGCCCGGGACTAGCGGGAGTTGATACGCAGTATTTT
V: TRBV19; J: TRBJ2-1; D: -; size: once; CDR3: CASRGGGAPNEQFF; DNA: TGTGCCAGTAGAGGTGGGGGGGCGCCCAATGAGCAGTTCTTC
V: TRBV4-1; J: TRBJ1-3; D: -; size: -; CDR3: CASSQSPGQPGNTIYF; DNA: TGCGCCAGCAGCCAATCCCCGGGGCAGCCGGGAAACACCATATATTTT
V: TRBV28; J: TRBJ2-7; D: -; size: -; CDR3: CASSLGGRTYEQYF; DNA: TGTGCCAGCAGTCTTGGGGGACGGACCTACGAGCAGTACTTC
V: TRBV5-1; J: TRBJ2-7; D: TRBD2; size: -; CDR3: CASSWGTSGSYEQYF; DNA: TGCGCCAGCAGCTGGGGGACTAGCGGGAGCTACGAGCAGTACTTC
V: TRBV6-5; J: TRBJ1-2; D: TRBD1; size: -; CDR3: CASRQGAPRYGYTF; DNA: TGTGCCAGCCGACAGGGGGCGCCTCGCTATGGCTACACCTTC
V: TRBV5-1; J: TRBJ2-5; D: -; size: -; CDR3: CASSLEGGETQYF; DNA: TGCGCCAGCAGCTTAGAAGGAGGGGAGACCCAGTACTTC
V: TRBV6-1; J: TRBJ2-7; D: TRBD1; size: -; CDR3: CASSEGWTGNSYEQYF; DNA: TGTGCCAGCAGTGAAGGCTGGACAGGGAATAGTTACGAGCAGTACTTC
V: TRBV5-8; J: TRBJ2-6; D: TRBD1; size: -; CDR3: CASSHDRAGANVLTF; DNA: TGTGCCAGCAGCCATGACAGGGCTGGGGCCAACGTCCTGACTTTC
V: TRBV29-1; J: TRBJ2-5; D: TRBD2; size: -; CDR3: CSAPGTSGSLGAQYF; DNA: TGCAGCGCACCCGGGACTAGCGGGAGCCTGGGGGCCCAGTACTTC
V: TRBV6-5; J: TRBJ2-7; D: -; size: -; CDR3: CASSRQGSEQYF; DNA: TGTGCCAGCAGTCGGCAGGGAAGCGAGCAGTACTTC
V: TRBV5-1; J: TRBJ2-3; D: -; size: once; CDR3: CASTIGEVSTDTQYF; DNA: TGCGCCAGCACCATTGGGGAGGTGAGCACAGATACGCAGTATTTT
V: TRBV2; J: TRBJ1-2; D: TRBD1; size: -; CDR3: CASSGTGDNGYTF; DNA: TGTGCCAGCAGTGGGACAGGGGATAATGGCTACACCTTC
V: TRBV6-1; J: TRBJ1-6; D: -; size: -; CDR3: CASSEAHGGNSPLHF; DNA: TGTGCCAGCAGTGAAGCCCACGGGGGAAACTCACCCCTCCACTTT
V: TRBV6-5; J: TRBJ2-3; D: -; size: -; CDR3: CASSIQVDTQYF; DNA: TGTGCCAGCAGTATCCAGGTGGATACGCAGTATTTT
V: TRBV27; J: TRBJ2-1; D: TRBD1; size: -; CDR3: CASSTGVISYNEQFF; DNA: TGTGCCAGCTCCACAGGGGTGATTTCCTACAATGAGCAGTTCTTC
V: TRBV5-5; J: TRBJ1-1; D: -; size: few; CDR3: CASSLDRVMYAFF; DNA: TGTGCCAGCAGCTTGGACAGGGTGATGTACGCTTTCTTT
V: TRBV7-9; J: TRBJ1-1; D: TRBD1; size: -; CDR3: CASSPAGTGGVYTEAFF; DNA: TGTGCCAGCAGCCCAGCCGGGACAGGGGGTGTATACACTGAAGCTTTCTTT
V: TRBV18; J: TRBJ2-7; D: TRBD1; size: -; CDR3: CASSPPTGGEQYF; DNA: TGTGCCAGCTCACCACCGACAGGGGGCGAGCAGTACTTC
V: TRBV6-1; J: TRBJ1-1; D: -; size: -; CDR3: CASRTMDSEAFF; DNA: TGTGCCAGCCGAACCATGGACAGTGAAGCTTTCTTT
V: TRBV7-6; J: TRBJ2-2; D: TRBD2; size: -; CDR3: CASSLVAGEVGELFF; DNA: TGTGCCAGCAGCTTAGTGGCGGGAGAGGTCGGGGAGCTGTTTTTT
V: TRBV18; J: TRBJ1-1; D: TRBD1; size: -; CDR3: CASSPGQVNTEAFF; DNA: TGTGCCAGCTCACCAGGACAGGTGAACACTGAAGCTTTCTTT
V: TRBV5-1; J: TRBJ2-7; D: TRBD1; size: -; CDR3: CASSLVYGQGIYEQYF; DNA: TGCGCCAGCAGCTTGGTATACGGACAGGGCATTTACGAGCAGTACTTC
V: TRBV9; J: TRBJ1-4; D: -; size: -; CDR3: CASSPGITNEKLFF; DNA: TGTGCCAGCAGCCCGGGAATTACTAATGAAAAACTGTTTTTT
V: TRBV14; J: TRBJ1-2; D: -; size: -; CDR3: CASSQGQFDGYTF; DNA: TGTGCCAGCAGCCAAGGACAGTTTGATGGCTACACCTTC
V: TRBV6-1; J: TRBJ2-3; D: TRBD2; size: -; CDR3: CASRAGGPDTQYF; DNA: TGTGCCAGCAGGGCGGGGGGCCCCGATACGCAGTATTTT
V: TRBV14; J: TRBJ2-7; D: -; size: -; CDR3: CASSQVWSYEQYF; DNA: TGTGCCAGCAGCCAAGTGTGGAGCTACGAGCAGTACTTC
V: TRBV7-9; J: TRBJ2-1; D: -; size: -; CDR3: CASSDRVMRVNEQFF; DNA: TGTGCCAGCAGCGACCGGGTCATGCGGGTGAATGAGCAGTTCTTC
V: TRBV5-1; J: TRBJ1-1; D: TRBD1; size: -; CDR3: CASKEQGGGTEAFF; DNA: TGCGCCAGCAAAGAACAGGGGGGAGGAACTGAAGCTTTCTTT
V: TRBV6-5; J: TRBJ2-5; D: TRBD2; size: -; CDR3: CASSRLAGRGETQYF; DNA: TGTGCCAGCAGCCGACTAGCGGGGAGGGGAGAGACCCAGTACTTC
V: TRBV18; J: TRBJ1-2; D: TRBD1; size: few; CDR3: CASSPSRQGDYGYTF; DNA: TGTGCCAGCTCACCATCGCGACAGGGAGACTATGGCTACACCTTC
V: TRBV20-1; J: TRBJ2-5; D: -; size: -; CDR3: CSAKREETQYF; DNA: TGCAGTGCCAAACGAGAAGAGACCCAGTACTTC
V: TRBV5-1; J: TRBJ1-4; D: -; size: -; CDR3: CASSLAGQDNEKLFF; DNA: TGCGCCAGCAGCTTGGCGGGACAAGATAATGAAAAACTGTTTTTT
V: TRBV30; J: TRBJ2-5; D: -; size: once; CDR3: CAWRPQNGETQYF; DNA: TGTGCCTGGAGACCACAAAATGGGGAGACCCAGTACTTC
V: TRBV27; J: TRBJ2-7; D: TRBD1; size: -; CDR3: CASSLSTGVSYEQYF; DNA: TGTGCCAGCAGTTTATCCACAGGGGTTTCCTACGAGCAGTACTTC
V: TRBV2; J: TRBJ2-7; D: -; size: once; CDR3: CASRLRVYEQYF; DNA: TGTGCCAGCCGGCTAAGGGTCTACGAGCAGTACTTC
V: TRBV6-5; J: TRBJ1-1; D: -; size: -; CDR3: CASSLDTLNTEAFF; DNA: TGTGCCAGCAGTTTGGACACGCTGAACACTGAAGCTTTCTTT
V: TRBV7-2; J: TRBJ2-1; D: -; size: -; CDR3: CASSWGEPSYNEQFF; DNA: TGTGCCAGCAGCTGGGGAGAGCCCTCCTACAATGAGCAGTTCTTC
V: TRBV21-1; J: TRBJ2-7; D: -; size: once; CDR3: CASFSGSHYEQYF; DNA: TGTGCCAGCTTTAGCGGGTCCCACTACGAGCAGTACTTC
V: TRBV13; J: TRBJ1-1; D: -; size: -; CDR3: CASSSYREEMNTEAFF; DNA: TGTGCCAGCAGCTCCTACAGGGAGGAGATGAACACTGAAGCTTTCTTT
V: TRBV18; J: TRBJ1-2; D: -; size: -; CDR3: CASSPTQGEPNYGYTF; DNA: TGTGCCAGCTCACCAACACAGGGAGAACCTAACTATGGCTACACCTTC
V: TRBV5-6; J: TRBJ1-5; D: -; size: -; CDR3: CASSLVGSGQPQHF; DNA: TGTGCCAGCAGCTTGGTGGGTTCGGGGCAGCCCCAGCATTTT
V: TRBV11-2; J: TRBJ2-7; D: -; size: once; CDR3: CASSLGLGAYEQYF; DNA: TGTGCCAGCAGCTTAGGTCTCGGCGCCTACGAGCAGTACTTC
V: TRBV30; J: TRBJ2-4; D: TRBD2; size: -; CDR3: CAWMLAGGLAKNIQYF; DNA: TGTGCCTGGATGCTAGCGGGAGGTCTAGCCAAAAACATTCAGTACTTC
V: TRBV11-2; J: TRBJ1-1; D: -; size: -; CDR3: CASSPENTEAFF; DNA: TGTGCCAGCAGCCCCGAGAACACTGAAGCTTTCTTT
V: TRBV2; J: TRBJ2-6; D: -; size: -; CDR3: CASSAYGSGANVLTF; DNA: TGTGCCAGCAGTGCATACGGTTCTGGGGCCAACGTCCTGACTTTC
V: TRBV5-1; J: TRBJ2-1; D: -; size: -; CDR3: CASSAGHNEQFF; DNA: TGCGCCAGCAGCGCCGGTCACAATGAGCAGTTCTTC
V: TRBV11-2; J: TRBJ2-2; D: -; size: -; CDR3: CASSAGSRNTGELFF; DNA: TGTGCCAGCAGCGCCGGAAGTAGGAACACCGGGGAGCTGTTTTTT